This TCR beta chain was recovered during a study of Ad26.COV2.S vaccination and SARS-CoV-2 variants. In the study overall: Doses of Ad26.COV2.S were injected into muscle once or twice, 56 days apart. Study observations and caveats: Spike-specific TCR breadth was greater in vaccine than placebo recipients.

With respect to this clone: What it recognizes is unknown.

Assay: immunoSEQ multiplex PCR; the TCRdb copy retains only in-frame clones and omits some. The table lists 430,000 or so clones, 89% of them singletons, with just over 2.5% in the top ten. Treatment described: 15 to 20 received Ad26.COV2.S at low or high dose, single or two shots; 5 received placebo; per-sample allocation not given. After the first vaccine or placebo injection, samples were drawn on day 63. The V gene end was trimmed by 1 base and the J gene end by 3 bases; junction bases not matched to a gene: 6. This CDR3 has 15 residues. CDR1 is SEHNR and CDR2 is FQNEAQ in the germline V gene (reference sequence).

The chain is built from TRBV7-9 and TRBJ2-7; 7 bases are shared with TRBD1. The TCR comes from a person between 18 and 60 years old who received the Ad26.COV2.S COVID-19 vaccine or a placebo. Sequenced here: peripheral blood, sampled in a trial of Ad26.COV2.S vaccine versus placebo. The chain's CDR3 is CASSLVQGVDYEQYF. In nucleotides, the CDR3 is TGTGCCAGCAGCTTAGTTCAGGGGGTTGACTACGAGCAGTACTTC. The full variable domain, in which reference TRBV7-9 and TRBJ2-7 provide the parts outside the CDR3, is DTGVSQNPRHKITKRGQNVTFRCDPISEHNRLYWYRQTLGQGPEFLTYFQNEAQLEKSRLLSDRFSAERPKGSFSTLEIQRTEQGDSAMYLCASSLVQGVDYEQYFGPGTRLTVT.